What follows is one T cell receptor (beta chain) and its context. Its antigen is undetermined. Regarding time point: week 35, safety follow-up. In every dose of vaccine, 300 ug of mutant IDH1 20-mer peptide was given alongside topical imiquimod. The method was immunoSEQ multiplex PCR; TCRdb's version includes in-frame clones alone and lacks a portion of them. The repertoire holds about 65,000 clones, with roughly 79% as singletons. This entry belongs to a study of a mutant IDH1 vaccine in newly diagnosed glioma. Study information: V12 fell at week 35 and V13, the study end, at week 47.

This CDR3 comprises 15 residues. Germline V gene lookup returns CDR1 SGDLS and CDR2 YYNGEE. Trimming cost V 3 bases and J 2 bases, with 13 bases left between them. This clonotype originated in a man in his forties with glioma. The chain combines TRBV9 with TRBJ2-3; possibly TRBD1 for D (6 bases). Here the sequenced sample was PBMCs, taken from a glioma patient whose treatment included an IDH1 peptide vaccine. CDR3 DNA: TGTGCCAGCAGCGGGAGACAGGTGCCCACAGATACGCAGTATTTT. Protein product: CASSGRQVPTDTQYF.